Listed below are T cell receptor beta chains from one sample, sequenced in a study of T cell responses to AZD1222 COVID-19 vaccine. This table comes from immunoSEQ multiplex PCR, and its TCRdb copy is limited to in-frame clones, with some not included. The sample holds fewer than 85,000 clones, about 92% seen once. The sample consisted of peripheral blood, taken on day 0 of MenACWY control vaccination. These receptors came from an adult in good health. Each CDR3 is given with its conserved first and last residue. A D gene is named only where the DNA matches it firmly. Size tells how often a clone was seen (once, few, many) or the class of an expanded clone, and some rows leave it out.

V: TRBV23-1
J: TRBJ1-4
size: .
D: TRBD1
DNA: TGCGCCAGCAGCCAATATCTGCGACAGGGGGTTGAAAAACTGTTTTTT
CDR3: CASSQYLRQGVEKLFF

V: TRBV3-1/TRBV3-2
J: TRBJ2-7
size: once
D: TRBD2
DNA: TGTGCCAGCAGCCCAGGGATCGGGACTAGCGGGGGTGGGCAGTACTTC
CDR3: CASSPGIGTSGGGQYF

V: TRBV7-2
J: TRBJ1-3
size: .
D: .
DNA: TGTGCCAGCAGCTTAGTCCGCCCATCCTCTGGAAACACCATATATTTT
CDR3: CASSLVRPSSGNTIYF

V: TRBV2
J: TRBJ2-1
size: .
D: .
DNA: TGTGCCAGCAGTGAGGGGGGGCCCTATGAGCAGTTCTTC
CDR3: CASSEGGPYEQFF

V: TRBV5-1
J: TRBJ1-2
size: .
D: TRBD1
DNA: TGCGCCAGCAGCGCGGGACAGGGTGATGGCTACACCTTC
CDR3: CASSAGQGDGYTF

V: TRBV18
J: TRBJ2-7
size: .
D: .
DNA: TGTGCCAGCTCACCACCGAACAAAGACTACGAGCAGTACTTC
CDR3: CASSPPNKDYEQYF

V: TRBV13
J: TRBJ2-7
size: .
D: .
DNA: TGTGCCAGCAGCTTATTTGGGGGACTGACGGAACCCTACGAGCAGTACTTC
CDR3: CASSLFGGLTEPYEQYF

V: TRBV14
J: TRBJ2-4
size: .
D: TRBD2
DNA: TGTGCCAGCAGCCAAGATAGGACCGGGACTACCATTCAGTACTTC
CDR3: CASSQDRTGTTIQYF

V: TRBV7-6
J: TRBJ2-2
size: .
D: .
DNA: TGTGCCAGCAGCTCAACAGCGACCGGGGAGCTGTTTTTT
CDR3: CASSSTATGELFF

V: TRBV14
J: TRBJ2-6
size: .
D: .
DNA: TGTGCCAGCAGTCCCAGACAGCCCTCTGGGGCCAACGTCCTGACTTTC
CDR3: CASSPRQPSGANVLTF

V: TRBV15
J: TRBJ2-2
size: .
D: TRBD1
DNA: TGTGCCACCAGCATTAGACAGGGGGCCGGGGAGCTGTTTTTT
CDR3: CATSIRQGAGELFF

V: TRBV14
J: TRBJ2-5
size: .
D: .
DNA: TGTGCCAGCAGCCAAGCGGGTGAGACCCAGTACTTC
CDR3: CASSQAGETQYF

V: TRBV5-1
J: TRBJ2-2
size: .
D: TRBD1
DNA: TGCGCCAGCAGCTTGGAGGACAGGGGAGGGACCGGGGAGCTGTTTTTT
CDR3: CASSLEDRGGTGELFF

V: TRBV19
J: TRBJ1-3
size: .
D: .
DNA: TGTGCCAGCAAAGGCGGGAGCAACACCATATATTTT
CDR3: CASKGGSNTIYF

V: TRBV18
J: TRBJ2-3
size: .
D: TRBD2
DNA: TGTGCCAGCTCACCCGCGGGGGTAGGCACAGATACGCAGTATTTT
CDR3: CASSPAGVGTDTQYF

V: TRBV6-5
J: TRBJ2-7
size: .
D: .
DNA: TGTGCCAGCAGTCCAGGACAGAGACGGTACGAGCAGTACTTC
CDR3: CASSPGQRRYEQYF

V: TRBV19
J: TRBJ1-5
size: .
D: TRBD1
DNA: TGTGCCAGTAGTGGGTTGCGGACAGGGGGCGGCCAGCCCCAGCATTTT
CDR3: CASSGLRTGGGQPQHF

V: TRBV7-3
J: TRBJ2-5
size: .
D: TRBD2
DNA: TGTGCCAGCAGCTTAACCGGACTAGCGGGCACCAAACGGATTCAAGAGACCCAGTACTTC
CDR3: CASSLTGLAGTKRIQETQYF

V: TRBV5-4
J: TRBJ1-5
size: .
D: .
DNA: TGTGCCAGCAGCCGGGACTTAAATCAGCCCCAGCATTTT
CDR3: CASSRDLNQPQHF

V: TRBV6-5
J: TRBJ1-1
size: .
D: .
DNA: TGTGCCACCCAAGTCGCTGAAGCTTTCTTT
CDR3: CATQVAEAFF

V: TRBV7-8
J: TRBJ2-7
size: .
D: .
DNA: TGTGCCAGCAGCTTAGCGCGGATTACATCCTACGAGCAGTACTTC
CDR3: CASSLARITSYEQYF

V: TRBV7-9
J: TRBJ2-7
size: .
D: .
DNA: TGTGCCAGCAGCTTAGGGACGGGTCGGGCAGGGGCCTACGAGCAGTACTTC
CDR3: CASSLGTGRAGAYEQYF

V: TRBV6-5
J: TRBJ1-2
size: .
D: .
DNA: TGTACGGTCGACAAAACGAACTATGGCTACACCTTC
CDR3: CTVDKTNYGYTF

V: TRBV24-1
J: TRBJ2-5
size: .
D: .
DNA: TGTGCCACCAGTGATCAGGTTGCCGGAGGGGAGGAGACCCAGTACTTC
CDR3: CATSDQVAGGEETQYF

V: TRBV6-6
J: TRBJ2-7
size: .
D: TRBD2
DNA: TGTGCCAGCAGTTCAGCGGGGGAATACGAGCAGTACTTC
CDR3: CASSSAGEYEQYF

V: TRBV10-3
J: TRBJ2-7
size: .
D: TRBD1
DNA: TGTGCCACCGGAGGCGGGACAGGGTTGTACGAGCAGTACTTC
CDR3: CATGGGTGLYEQYF

V: TRBV6-5
J: TRBJ1-6
size: .
D: .
DNA: TGTGCCAGCAGCATGACAGTGACGAATTCACCCCTCCACTTT
CDR3: CASSMTVTNSPLHF

V: TRBV7-2
J: TRBJ2-7
size: .
D: TRBD1
DNA: TGTGCCAGCAGCTGGGGGGATTGGACAGGGGTTGAGCAGTACTTC
CDR3: CASSWGDWTGVEQYF

V: TRBV4-3
J: TRBJ2-7
size: .
D: TRBD1
DNA: TGCGCCAGCAGCCGAGCCGGGACAGGGCCTGAGTACGAGCAGTACTTC
CDR3: CASSRAGTGPEYEQYF

V: TRBV7-9
J: TRBJ2-5
size: .
D: TRBD1
DNA: TGTGCCAGCAGCCCGAGGCGAGGGACAGCGAACCAAGAGACCCAGTACTTC
CDR3: CASSPRRGTANQETQYF

V: TRBV10-1
J: TRBJ1-1
size: .
D: .
DNA: TGCGCCAGCAGTGAGTCTCGTCAGAACACTGAAGCTTTCTTT
CDR3: CASSESRQNTEAFF

V: TRBV9
J: TRBJ2-3
size: once
D: .
DNA: TGTGCCAGCAGCGTAGACCGCACAGATACGCAGTATTTT
CDR3: CASSVDRTDTQYF

V: TRBV28
J: TRBJ1-2
size: once
D: .
DNA: TGTGCCAGCCAGAGGGCGTTCGGTGGTGGCTACACCTTC
CDR3: CASQRAFGGGYTF

V: TRBV19
J: TRBJ1-5
size: once
D: TRBD1
DNA: TGTGCCAGTAGTATTCGCCAGGGGGGCAATCAGCCCCAGCATTTT
CDR3: CASSIRQGGNQPQHF

V: TRBV4-3
J: TRBJ2-4
size: .
D: .
DNA: TGCGCCAGCAGCCAAGATTGGGGGGGCGGAAACATTCAGTACTTC
CDR3: CASSQDWGGGNIQYF

V: TRBV7-9
J: TRBJ1-2
size: .
D: .
DNA: TGTGCCAGCAGCCCAGCCGGTAATGGCTACACCTTC
CDR3: CASSPAGNGYTF

V: TRBV6-1
J: TRBJ2-2
size: .
D: .
DNA: TGTGCCAGCAGTGAACTGGGGGCTGACACCGGGGAGCTGTTTTTT
CDR3: CASSELGADTGELFF

V: TRBV10-1
J: TRBJ2-7
size: .
D: .
DNA: TGCGCCAGCAGCGAAAGCGGCCCACCTACCTACGAGCAGTACTTC
CDR3: CASSESGPPTYEQYF

V: TRBV27
J: TRBJ2-2
size: .
D: TRBD2
DNA: TGTGCCAGCAGTGGAATAGCGGGAGTCACCGGGGAGCTGTTTTTT
CDR3: CASSGIAGVTGELFF

V: TRBV19
J: TRBJ2-6
size: once
D: .
DNA: TGTGCCAGTAGTATAGACGGGGGGGCCAACGTCCTGACTTTC
CDR3: CASSIDGGANVLTF

V: TRBV7-2
J: TRBJ2-7
size: .
D: .
DNA: TGTGCCAGCAGCTTAGTTCTGGGATACGAGCAGTACTTC
CDR3: CASSLVLGYEQYF

V: TRBV2
J: TRBJ1-1
size: .
D: .
DNA: TGTGCCAGCAGTTTACAGGGAGGCTTCGAGGCTTTCTTT
CDR3: CASSLQGGFEAFF

V: TRBV5-5
J: TRBJ2-3
size: .
D: TRBD2
DNA: TGTGCCAGCAGCATGTCACTAGCGGGGGGCGTCGATACGCAGTATTTT
CDR3: CASSMSLAGGVDTQYF

V: TRBV9
J: TRBJ1-2
size: once
D: .
DNA: TGTGCCAGCAGCCCGCGGTCAGGGGCTAACTATGGCTACACCTTC
CDR3: CASSPRSGANYGYTF

V: TRBV19
J: TRBJ1-3
size: .
D: .
DNA: TGTGCCAGTAGTATCGCAGGGACCGGGGGAAACACCATATATTTT
CDR3: CASSIAGTGGNTIYF

V: TRBV5-1
J: TRBJ1-4
size: .
D: .
DNA: TGCGCCAGCAGGCCGATGGACGGTAATGAAAAACTGTTTTTT
CDR3: CASRPMDGNEKLFF

V: TRBV7-3
J: TRBJ2-1
size: .
D: .
DNA: TGTGCCAGCAGCTTAGACGGTGTAGGTGGGGAGCAGTTCTTC
CDR3: CASSLDGVGGEQFF

V: TRBV25-1
J: TRBJ1-4
size: .
D: TRBD1
DNA: TGTGCCAGCAGTGCGTCAGGGGGCCTGGAAAAACTGTTTTTT
CDR3: CASSASGGLEKLFF

V: TRBV28
J: TRBJ2-1
size: .
D: TRBD2
DNA: TGTGCCAGCAGTCGGACTAGCGGAGAGGTCCTGTATGAGCAGTTCTTC
CDR3: CASSRTSGEVLYEQFF